The following is a TCR beta chain sequence with its context. Profiled with immunoSEQ multiplex PCR; TCRdb holds only in-frame clones, not every one. This sample has about 73,000 clones, with roughly 93% found just once. The data were obtained in a study of technical replicates of blood from a few donors. Trimming removed 2 bases at V and 0 bases at J, with 11 bases between. The CDR3 is 16 amino acids. CDR1 and CDR2 (germline): KGHSH, LQKENI. The gene calls are TRBV18 and TRBJ1-3; weak D call: TRBD1 (5 bases). The receptor was derived from a human donor in good health. Sample: T cells isolated from PBMCs. CDR3 residues: CASSPMDGHSGNTIYF. The CDR3 coding sequence is TGTGCCAGCTCACCAATGGACGGACACTCTGGAAACACCATATATTTT. The entire variable domain, with the rest obtained from reference TRBV18 and TRBJ1-3, is as follows: NAGVMQNPRHLVRRRGQEARLRCSPMKGHSHVYWYRQLPEEGLKFMVYLQKENIIDESGMPKERFSAEFPKEGPSILRIQQVVRGDSAAYFCASSPMDGHSGNTIYFGEGSWLTVV.